This T cell receptor beta chain appears in the sequencing data of a study of molecular identifiers for immune sequencing clone quantification. The study's findings and limits: One cell's worth of spiked Jurkat TCR RNA was reportedly detectable among about a million naive cells.

TCRdb itself ran the PCR reads through MiXCR, one entry per CDR3 protein. The table includes hundreds of thousands of distinct CDR3 sequences, 25% detected once. About this clonotype: Its target is not known. Given a much more abundant clone one base away, this may be a read error.

The germline gives CDR1 SGDLS, CDR2 YYNGEE. The junction had 9 bases not matched to a gene; V was cut back by 4 bases and J by 5 bases. The CDR3 has 15 residues. The clonotype comes from a human donor in good health. Some libraries in this study had Jurkat cell RNA spiked in. Material for sequencing was naive CD8+ T cells from blood, with Jurkat cell RNA spiked in. Documented subset: FACS-sorted CD8+CD4-CCR7+CD45RA+ naive T cells. The chain links TRBV9 to TRBJ1-3; 7 bases align to TRBD1. In DNA, the CDR3 is TGTGCCAGCAGCATAGACAGGGCTTCACGAAACACCATATATTTT. It encodes CASSIDRASRNTIYF.